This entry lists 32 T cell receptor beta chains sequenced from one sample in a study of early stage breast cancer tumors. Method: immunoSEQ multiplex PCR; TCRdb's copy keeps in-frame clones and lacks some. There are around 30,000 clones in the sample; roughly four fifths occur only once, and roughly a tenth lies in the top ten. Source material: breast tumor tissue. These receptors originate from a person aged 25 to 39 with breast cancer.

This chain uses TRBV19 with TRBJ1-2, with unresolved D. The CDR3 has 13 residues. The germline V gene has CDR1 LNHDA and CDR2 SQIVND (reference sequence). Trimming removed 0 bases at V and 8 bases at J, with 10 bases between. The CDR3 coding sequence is TGTGCCAGTAGTATAGAGCGTGGCGTGGGCTACACCTTC. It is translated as CASSIERGVGYTF.

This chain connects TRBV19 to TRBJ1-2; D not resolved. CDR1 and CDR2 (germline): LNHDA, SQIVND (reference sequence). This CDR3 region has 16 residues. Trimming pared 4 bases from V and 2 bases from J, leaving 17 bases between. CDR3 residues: CASSKARAPFNYGYTF. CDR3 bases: TGTGCCAGTAGTAAGGCCCGGGCCCCTTTCAACTATGGCTACACCTTC.

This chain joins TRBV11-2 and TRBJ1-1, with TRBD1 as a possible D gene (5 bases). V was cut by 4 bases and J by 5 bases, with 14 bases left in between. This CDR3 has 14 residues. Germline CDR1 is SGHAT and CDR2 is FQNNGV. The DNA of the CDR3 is TGTGCCAGCAGCTGGGGCAGCTTGCGGACTGAAGCTTTCTTT. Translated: CASSWGSLRTEAFF.

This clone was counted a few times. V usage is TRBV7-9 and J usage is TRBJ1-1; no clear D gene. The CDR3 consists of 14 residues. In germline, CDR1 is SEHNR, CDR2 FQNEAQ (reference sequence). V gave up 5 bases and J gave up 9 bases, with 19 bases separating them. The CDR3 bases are TGTGCCAGCAGCCAGGACGAGACGCTCCATAAAGCTTTCTTT. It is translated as CASSQDETLHKAFF. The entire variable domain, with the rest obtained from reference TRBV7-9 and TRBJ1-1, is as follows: DTGVSQNPRHKITKRGQNVTFRCDPISEHNRLYWYRQTLGQGPEFLTYFQNEAQLEKSRLLSDRFSAERPKGSFSTLEIQRTEQGDSAMYLCASSQDETLHKAFFGQGTRLTVV.

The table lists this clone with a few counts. The CDR3 coding sequence is TGTGCCAGCAGCCTTTCACTAGCCAATGAGCAGTTCTTC. Its protein is CASSLSLANEQFF. The chain uses TRBV7-2 and TRBJ2-1; D might be TRBD2 (6 bases). CDR3 length: 13 amino acids. Looked up from germline, CDR1 is SGHTA and CDR2 is FQGNSA. The V and J ends lost 5 bases and 6 bases respectively, with 11 bases between them.

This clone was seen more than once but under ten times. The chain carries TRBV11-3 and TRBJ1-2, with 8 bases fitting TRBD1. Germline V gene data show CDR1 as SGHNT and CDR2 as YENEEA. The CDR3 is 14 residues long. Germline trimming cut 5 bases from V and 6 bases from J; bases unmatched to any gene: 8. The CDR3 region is CASSIRTGRHGYTF. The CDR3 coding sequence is TGTGCCAGCAGCATCCGGACAGGGAGGCATGGCTACACCTTC.

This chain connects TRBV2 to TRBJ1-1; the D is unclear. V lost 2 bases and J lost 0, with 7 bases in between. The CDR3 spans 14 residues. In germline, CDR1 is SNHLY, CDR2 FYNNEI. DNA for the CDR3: TGTGCCAGCAGTGAACAACTAATGAACACTGAAGCTTTCTTT. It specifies CASSEQLMNTEAFF.

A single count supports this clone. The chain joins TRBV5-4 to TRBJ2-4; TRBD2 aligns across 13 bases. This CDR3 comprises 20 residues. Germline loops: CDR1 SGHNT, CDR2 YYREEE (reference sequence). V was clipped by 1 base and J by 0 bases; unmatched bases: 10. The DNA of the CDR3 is TGTGCCAGCAGCTTGTATCGTACTAGCGGGAGGGATCTAGCCAAAAACATTCAGTACTTC. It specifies CASSLYRTSGRDLAKNIQYF.

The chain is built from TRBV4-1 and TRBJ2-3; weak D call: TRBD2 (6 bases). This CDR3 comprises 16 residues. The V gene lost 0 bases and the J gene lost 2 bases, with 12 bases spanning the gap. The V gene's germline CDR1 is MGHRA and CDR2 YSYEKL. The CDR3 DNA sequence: TGCGCCAGCAGCCAAGAGACGGGAGCGACCACAGATACGCAGTATTTT. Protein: CASSQETGATTDTQYF.

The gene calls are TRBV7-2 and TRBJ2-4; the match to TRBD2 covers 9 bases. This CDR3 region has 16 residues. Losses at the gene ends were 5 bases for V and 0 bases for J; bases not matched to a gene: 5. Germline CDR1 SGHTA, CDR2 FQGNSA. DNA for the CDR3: TGTGCCAGCAGCACCCTAGCGGGGACAGCCAAAAACATTCAGTACTTC. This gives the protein CASSTLAGTAKNIQYF.

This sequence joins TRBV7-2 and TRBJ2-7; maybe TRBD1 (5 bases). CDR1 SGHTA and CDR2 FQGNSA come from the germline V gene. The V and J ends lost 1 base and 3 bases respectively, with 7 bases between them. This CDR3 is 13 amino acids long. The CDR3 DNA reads TGTGCCAGCAGCTTAGGGGGCCTCTACGAGCAGTACTTC. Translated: CASSLGGLYEQYF.

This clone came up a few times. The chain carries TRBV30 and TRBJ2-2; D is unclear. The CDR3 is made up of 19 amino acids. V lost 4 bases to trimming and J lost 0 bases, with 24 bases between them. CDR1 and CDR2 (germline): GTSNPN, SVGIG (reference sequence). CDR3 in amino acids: CAWTGFGGDLLANTGELFF. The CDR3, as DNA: TGTGCCTGGACCGGATTTGGTGGCGACCTACTCGCGAACACCGGGGAGCTGTTTTTT.

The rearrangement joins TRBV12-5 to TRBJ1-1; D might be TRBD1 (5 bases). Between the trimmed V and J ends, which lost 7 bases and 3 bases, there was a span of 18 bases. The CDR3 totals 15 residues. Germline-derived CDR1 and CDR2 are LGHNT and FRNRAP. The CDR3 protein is CASAFWGVGDTEAFF. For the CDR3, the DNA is TGTGCTAGTGCGTTTTGGGGGGTAGGGGACACTGAAGCTTTCTTT.

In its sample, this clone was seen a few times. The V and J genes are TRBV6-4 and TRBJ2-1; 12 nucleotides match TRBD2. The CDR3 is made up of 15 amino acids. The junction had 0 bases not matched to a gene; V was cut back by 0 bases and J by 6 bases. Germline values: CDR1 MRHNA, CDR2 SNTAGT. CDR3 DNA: TGTGCCAGCAGTGACTCGACTAGCGGGAGCAATGAGCAGTTCTTC. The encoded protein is CASSDSTSGSNEQFF.

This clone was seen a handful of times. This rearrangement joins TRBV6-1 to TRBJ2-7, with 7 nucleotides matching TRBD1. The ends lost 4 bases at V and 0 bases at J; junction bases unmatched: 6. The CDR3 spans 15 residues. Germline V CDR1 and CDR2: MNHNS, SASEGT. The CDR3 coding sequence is TGTGCCAGCAGTGGGAGACAGGGTTTCTCCTACGAGCAGTACTTC. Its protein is CASSGRQGFSYEQYF.

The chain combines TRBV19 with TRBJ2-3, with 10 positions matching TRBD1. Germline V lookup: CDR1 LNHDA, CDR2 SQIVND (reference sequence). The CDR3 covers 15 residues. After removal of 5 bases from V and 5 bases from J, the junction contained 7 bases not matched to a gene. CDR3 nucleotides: TGTGCCAGTAGTCCTTGGGACAGGGGCAGAGATACGCAGTATTTT. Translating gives CASSPWDRGRDTQYF.

The CDR3 nucleotides are TGCAGTGCCGGCCACGACTATGGCTACACCTTC. Its translation is CSAGHDYGYTF. The chain recombines TRBV20-1 with TRBJ1-2; D is uncertain. The CDR3 has 11 residues. V lost 6 bases and J lost 3, with 8 bases in between. Germline loops: CDR1 DFQATT, CDR2 SNEGSKA (reference sequence).

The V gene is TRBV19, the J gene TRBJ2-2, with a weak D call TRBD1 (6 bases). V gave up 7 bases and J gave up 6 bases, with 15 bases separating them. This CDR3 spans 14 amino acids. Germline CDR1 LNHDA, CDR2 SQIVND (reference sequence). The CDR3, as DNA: TGTGCCAGTATGGCCTTACAGGGATCCGGGGAGCTGTTTTTT. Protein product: CASMALQGSGELFF.

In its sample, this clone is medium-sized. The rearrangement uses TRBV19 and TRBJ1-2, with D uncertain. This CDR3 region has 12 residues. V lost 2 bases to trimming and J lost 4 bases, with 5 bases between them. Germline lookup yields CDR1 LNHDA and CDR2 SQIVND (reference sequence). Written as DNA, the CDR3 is TGTGCCAGTAGTATACGGCCCTATGGCTACACCTTC. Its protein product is CASSIRPYGYTF.

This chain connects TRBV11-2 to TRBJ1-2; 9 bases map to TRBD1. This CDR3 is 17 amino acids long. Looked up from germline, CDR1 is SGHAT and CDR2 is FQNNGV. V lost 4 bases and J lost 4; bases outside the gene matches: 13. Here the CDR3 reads CASSSGTGRSRGYGYTF. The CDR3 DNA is TGTGCCAGCAGCTCCGGGACAGGGCGCAGTCGTGGCTATGGCTACACCTTC.

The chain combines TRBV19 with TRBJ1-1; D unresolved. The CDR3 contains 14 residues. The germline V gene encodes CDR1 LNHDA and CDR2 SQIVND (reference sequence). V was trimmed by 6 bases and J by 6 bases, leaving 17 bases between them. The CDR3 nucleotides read TGTGCCAGTAGGAGACACGGCGAAAGGGCTGAAGCTTTCTTT. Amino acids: CASRRHGERAEAFF.

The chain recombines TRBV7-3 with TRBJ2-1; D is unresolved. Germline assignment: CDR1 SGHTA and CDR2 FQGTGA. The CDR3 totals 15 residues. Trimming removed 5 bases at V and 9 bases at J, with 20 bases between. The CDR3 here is CASSRATPPMGEQFF. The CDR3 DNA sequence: TGTGCCAGCAGCCGTGCTACCCCGCCAATGGGTGAGCAGTTCTTC.

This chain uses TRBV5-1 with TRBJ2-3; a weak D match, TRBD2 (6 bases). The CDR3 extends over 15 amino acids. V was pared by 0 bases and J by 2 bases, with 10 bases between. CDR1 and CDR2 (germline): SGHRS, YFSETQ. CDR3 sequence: CASSLDAGTTDTQYF. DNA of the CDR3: TGCGCCAGCAGCTTGGACGCGGGGACCACAGATACGCAGTATTTT.

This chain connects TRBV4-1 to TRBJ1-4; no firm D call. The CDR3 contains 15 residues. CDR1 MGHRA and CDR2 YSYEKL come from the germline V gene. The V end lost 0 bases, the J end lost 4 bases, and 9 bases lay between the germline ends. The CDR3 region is CASSQDPGDNEKLFF. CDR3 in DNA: TGCGCCAGCAGCCAAGACCCGGGAGATAATGAAAAACTGTTTTTT.

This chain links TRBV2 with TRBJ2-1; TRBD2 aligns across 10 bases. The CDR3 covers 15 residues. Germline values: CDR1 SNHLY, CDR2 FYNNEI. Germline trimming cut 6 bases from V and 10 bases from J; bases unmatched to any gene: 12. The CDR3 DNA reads TGTGCCAGCAGCATCGATGAAGCGGGAGGGGGGGAGCAGTTCTTC. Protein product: CASSIDEAGGGEQFF.

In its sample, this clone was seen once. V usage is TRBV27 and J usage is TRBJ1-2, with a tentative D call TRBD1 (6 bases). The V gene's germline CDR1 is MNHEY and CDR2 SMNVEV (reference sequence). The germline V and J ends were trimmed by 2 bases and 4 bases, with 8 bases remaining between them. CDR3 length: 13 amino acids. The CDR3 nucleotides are TGTGCCAGCAGTTTACAAGGGGGCTATGGCTACACCTTC. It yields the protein CASSLQGGYGYTF.

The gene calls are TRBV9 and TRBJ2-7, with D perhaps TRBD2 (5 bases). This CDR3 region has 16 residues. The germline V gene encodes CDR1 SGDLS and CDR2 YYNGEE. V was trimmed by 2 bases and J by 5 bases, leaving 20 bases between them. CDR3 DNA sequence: TGTGCCAGCAGCGTGCGCGGGTTCGATGAGAAGGACGAGCAGTACTTC. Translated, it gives CASSVRGFDEKDEQYF.

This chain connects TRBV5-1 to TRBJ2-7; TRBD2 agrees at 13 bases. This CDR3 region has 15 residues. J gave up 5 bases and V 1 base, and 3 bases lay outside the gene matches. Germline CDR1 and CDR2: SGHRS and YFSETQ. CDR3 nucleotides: TGCGCCAGCAGCTTGACTAGCGGGAGGGGTCACGAGCAGTACTTC. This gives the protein CASSLTSGRGHEQYF.

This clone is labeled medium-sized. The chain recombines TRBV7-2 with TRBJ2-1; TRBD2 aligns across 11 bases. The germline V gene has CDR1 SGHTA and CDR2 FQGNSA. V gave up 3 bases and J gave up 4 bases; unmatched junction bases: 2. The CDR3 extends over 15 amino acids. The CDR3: CASSLTSGAYNEQFF. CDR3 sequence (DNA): TGTGCCAGCAGCTTGACTAGCGGGGCATACAATGAGCAGTTCTTC.

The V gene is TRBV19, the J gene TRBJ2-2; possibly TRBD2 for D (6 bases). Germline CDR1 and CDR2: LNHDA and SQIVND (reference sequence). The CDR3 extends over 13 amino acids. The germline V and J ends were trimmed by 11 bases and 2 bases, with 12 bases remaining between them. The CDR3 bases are TGTGCCGTGCTTAGCGGCAACACCGGGGAGCTGTTTTTT. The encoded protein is CAVLSGNTGELFF.

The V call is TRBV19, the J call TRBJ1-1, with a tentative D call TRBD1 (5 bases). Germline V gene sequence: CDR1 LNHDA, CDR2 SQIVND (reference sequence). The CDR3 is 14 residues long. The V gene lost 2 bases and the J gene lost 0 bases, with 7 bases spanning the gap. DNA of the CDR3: TGTGCCAGTAGTATAACAGGCCTGAACACTGAAGCTTTCTTT. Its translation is CASSITGLNTEAFF.

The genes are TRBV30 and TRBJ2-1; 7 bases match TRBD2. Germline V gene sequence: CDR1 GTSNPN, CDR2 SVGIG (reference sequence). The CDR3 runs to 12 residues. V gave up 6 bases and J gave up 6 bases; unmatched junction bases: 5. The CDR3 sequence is CACGTTFNEQFF. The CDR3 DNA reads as TGTGCCTGCGGGACTACTTTCAATGAGCAGTTCTTC.